This TCR beta chain was recovered during a study of graft-versus-host responses after intestinal transplantation. As for the study in general: Recipients had multivisceral, liver-intestinal, or isolated intestinal transplants. The whole recipient group had anti-thymocyte globulin induction followed by tacrolimus and steroids for 2 to 3 years. General study findings and limits: Marrow from the recipient contained GvH clones, some of which had appeared first in ileum or blood.

V lost 5 bases and J lost 7; bases outside the gene matches: 13. Germline V gene lookup returns CDR1 SGHRS and CDR2 YFSETQ. The CDR3 is 16 amino acids. For this clone: What it binds is not known.

TCRdb keeps only in-frame clones here, not all; method: immunoSEQ multiplex PCR. The table includes over 80,000 clones, about nine tenths detected once. Material: unstimulated CD4+ T cells sorted from spleen or lymph node cells, obtained before transplant. The genes are TRBV5-1 and TRBJ2-3; TRBD2 matches 10 bases. This sequence was found in a human donor who was the organ donor for an intestinal transplant. The CDR3: CASRQILAGALNTQYF. The DNA of the CDR3 is TGCGCCAGCAGGCAGATTCTAGCGGGGGCTTTGAATACGCAGTATTTT. Full variable domain (rest looked up from reference TRBV5-1 and TRBJ2-3): KAGVTQTPRYLIKTRGQQVTLSCSPISGHRSVSWYQQTPGQGLQFLFEYFSETQRNKGNFPGRFSGRQFSNSRSEMNVSTLELGDSALYLCASRQILAGALNTQYFGPGTRLTVL.